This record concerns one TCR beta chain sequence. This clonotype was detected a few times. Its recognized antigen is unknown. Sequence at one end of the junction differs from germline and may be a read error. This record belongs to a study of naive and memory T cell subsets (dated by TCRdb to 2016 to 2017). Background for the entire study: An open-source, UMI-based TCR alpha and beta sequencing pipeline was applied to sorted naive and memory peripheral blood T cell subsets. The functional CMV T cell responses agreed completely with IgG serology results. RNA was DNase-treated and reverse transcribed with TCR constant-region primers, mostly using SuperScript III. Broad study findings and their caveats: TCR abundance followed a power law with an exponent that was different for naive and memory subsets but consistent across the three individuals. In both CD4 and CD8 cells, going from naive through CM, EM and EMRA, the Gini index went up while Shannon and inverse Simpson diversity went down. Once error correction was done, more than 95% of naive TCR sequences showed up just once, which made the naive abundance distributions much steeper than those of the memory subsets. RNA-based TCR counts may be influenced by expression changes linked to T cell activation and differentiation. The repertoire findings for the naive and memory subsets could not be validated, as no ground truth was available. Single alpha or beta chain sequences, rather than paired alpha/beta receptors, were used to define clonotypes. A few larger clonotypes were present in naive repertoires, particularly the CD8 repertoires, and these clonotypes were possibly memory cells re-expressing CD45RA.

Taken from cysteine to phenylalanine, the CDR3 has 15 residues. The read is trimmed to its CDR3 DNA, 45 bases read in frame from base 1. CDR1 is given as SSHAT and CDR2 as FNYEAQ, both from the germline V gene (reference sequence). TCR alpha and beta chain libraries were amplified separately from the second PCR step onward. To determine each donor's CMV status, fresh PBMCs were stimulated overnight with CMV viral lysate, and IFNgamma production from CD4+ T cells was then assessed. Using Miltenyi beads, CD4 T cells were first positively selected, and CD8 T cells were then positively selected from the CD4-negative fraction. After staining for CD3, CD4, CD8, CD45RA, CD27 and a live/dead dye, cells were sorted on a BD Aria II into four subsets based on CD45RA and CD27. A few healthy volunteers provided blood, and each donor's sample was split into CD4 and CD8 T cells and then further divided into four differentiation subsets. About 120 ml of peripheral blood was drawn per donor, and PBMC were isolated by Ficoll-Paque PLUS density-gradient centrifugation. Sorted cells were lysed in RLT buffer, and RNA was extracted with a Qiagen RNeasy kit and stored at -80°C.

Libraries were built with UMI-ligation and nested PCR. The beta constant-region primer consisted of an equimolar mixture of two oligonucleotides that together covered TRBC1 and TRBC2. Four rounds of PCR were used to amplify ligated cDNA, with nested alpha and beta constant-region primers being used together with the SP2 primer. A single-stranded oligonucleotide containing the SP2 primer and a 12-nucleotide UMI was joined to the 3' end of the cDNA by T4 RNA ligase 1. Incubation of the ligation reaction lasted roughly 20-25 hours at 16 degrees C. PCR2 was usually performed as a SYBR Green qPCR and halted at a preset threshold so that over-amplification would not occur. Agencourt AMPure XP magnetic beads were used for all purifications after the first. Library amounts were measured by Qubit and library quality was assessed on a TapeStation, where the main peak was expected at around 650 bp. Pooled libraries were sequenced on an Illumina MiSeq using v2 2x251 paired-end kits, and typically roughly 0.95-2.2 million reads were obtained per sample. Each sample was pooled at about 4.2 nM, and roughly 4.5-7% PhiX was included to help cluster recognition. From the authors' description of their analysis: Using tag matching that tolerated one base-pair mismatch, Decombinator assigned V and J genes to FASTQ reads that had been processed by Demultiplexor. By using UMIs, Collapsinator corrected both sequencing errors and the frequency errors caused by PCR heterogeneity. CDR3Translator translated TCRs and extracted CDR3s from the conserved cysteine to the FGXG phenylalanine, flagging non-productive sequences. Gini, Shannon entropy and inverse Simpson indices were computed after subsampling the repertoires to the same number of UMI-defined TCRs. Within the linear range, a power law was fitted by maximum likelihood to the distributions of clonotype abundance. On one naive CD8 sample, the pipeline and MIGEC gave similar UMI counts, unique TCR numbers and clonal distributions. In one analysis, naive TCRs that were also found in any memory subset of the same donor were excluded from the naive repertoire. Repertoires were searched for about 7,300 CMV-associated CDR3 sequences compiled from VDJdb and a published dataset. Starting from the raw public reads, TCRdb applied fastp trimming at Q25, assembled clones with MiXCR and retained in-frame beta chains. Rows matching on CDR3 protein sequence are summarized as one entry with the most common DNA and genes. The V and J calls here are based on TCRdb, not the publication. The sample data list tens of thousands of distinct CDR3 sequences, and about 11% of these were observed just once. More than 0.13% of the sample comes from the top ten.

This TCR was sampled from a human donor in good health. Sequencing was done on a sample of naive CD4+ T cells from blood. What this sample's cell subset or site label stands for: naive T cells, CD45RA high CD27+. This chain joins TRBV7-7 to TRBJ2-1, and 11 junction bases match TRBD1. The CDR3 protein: CASSSGTGGYNEQFF. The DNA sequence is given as TGTGCTAGCAGCTCAGGGACAGGGGGCTACAATGAGCAGTTCTTC.